A single sample is the source of the 20 T cell receptor beta chains below, sequenced in a study of T-cell reconstitution after alpha-beta-depleted transplantation in children. As it was prepared, the TCRbeta library received unique molecular identifiers. TCRdb re-derived calls from the PCR reads in MiXCR, one entry per CDR3 protein. The sample includes approximately 650,000 distinct CDR3 sequences, around 14% of them seen just once. The sequencing used PBMCs, collected before TCRalphabeta/CD19-depleted stem cell transplant. These receptor sequences come from a girl aged 2-10 years with congenital amegakaryocytic thrombocytopenia, due to receive a stem cell transplant.

There are a few counts of this clonotype. This chain connects TRBV18 to TRBJ2-5, with D possibly matching TRBD1 (5 bases). The ends were cut back, 3 bases at V and 4 bases at J, with 12 bases in the middle. The CDR3 has 14 amino acids. Germline CDR1 KGHSH, CDR2 LQKENI. The CDR3 sequence is CASSPDSGRETQYF. The CDR3 DNA is TGTGCCAGCTCACCTGATTCAGGGCGAGAGACCCAGTACTTC. Combining the CDR3 with reference TRBV18 and TRBJ2-5 gives the whole variable domain NAGVMQNPRHLVRRRGQEARLRCSPMKGHSHVYWYRQLPEEGLKFMVYLQKENIIDESGMPKERFSAEFPKEGPSILRIQQVVRGDSAAYFCASSPDSGRETQYFGPGTRLLVL.

This clonotype was picked up many times. The gene calls are TRBV5-1 and TRBJ2-3; D is perhaps TRBD1 (5 bases). The V gene's germline CDR1 is SGHRS and CDR2 YFSETQ. The V gene lost 2 bases and the J gene lost 6 bases, with 16 bases spanning the gap. The CDR3 covers 15 residues. The CDR3 DNA is TGCGCCAGCAGCTTAGGGGCCCTCAACGGGGATACGCAGTATTTT. Protein: CASSLGALNGDTQYF.

CDR3 in DNA: TGTGCCAGCAGCTTAAGCGTAGGGGACTACCAAGAGACCCAGTACTTC. Translating gives CASSLSVGDYQETQYF. V usage is TRBV7-9 and J usage is TRBJ2-5, with D possibly being TRBD2 (6 bases). Trimming left V 2 bases short and J 0 bases short, with 13 bases between. Germline V gene sequence: CDR1 SEHNR, CDR2 FQNEAQ (reference sequence). The CDR3 runs 16 residues.

A few counts support this clonotype. The V gene is TRBV7-9, the J gene TRBJ2-7, with 9 nucleotides matching TRBD1. The V gene's germline CDR1 is SEHNR and CDR2 FQNEAQ (reference sequence). V dropped 6 bases and J dropped 5; count of bases not matched to a gene: 5. This CDR3 has 13 residues. CDR3 sequence reads: CASRETGGDEQYF. In DNA, the CDR3 is TGTGCCAGCAGAGAAACAGGGGGCGACGAGCAGTACTTC.

This clonotype was counted many times. The J gene is TRBJ2-5, the V gene TRBV20-1; perhaps TRBD1 as D (5 bases). V lost 1 base and J lost 0, with 6 bases in between. This CDR3 spans 13 amino acids. CDR1 DFQATT and CDR2 SNEGSKA come from the germline V gene (reference sequence). The DNA for the CDR3 is TGCAGTGCTAGAGGGACAAACCAAGAGACCCAGTACTTC. Residues: CSARGTNQETQYF.

The table lists this clonotype with many counts. V gene TRBV20-1 combines with J gene TRBJ1-1, with D tentatively TRBD1 (5 bases). In germline, CDR1 is DFQATT, CDR2 SNEGSKA (reference sequence). The V end lost 2 bases, the J end lost 2 bases, and 12 bases lay between the germline ends. There are 14 residues in the CDR3. The CDR3 coding sequence is TGCAGTGCTAGATATGCAGGGAGAAACACTGAAGCTTTCTTT. This translates into CSARYAGRNTEAFF.

This clonotype turned up a few times. The chain is built from TRBV25-1 and TRBJ2-1; D not certain. This CDR3 region has 14 residues. Trimming cost V 4 bases and J 15 bases, with 22 bases left between them. Looked up from germline, CDR1 is MGHDK and CDR2 is SYGVNS. The CDR3 sequence: CASSGALSHLPPFF. The CDR3 DNA sequence: TGTGCCAGCAGTGGGGCCCTGAGTCACCTCCCCCCGTTCTTC.

This clonotype was observed a handful of times. The chain has TRBV7-2 and TRBJ2-1; 8 nucleotides line up with TRBD2. The length of the CDR3 is 14 residues. From germline, CDR1 is SGHTA and CDR2 FQGNSA. With 7 bases clipped from V and 1 base from J, the junction kept 3 bases outside the gene matches. The CDR3 DNA follows: TGTGCCAGCAAAGGCGGGAGGTCCTACAATGAGCAGTTCTTC. This sequence encodes CASKGGRSYNEQFF.

This clonotype was observed a few times. The chain recombines TRBV11-2 with TRBJ2-5; no firm D call. Germline lookup yields CDR1 SGHAT and CDR2 FQNNGV. CDR3 size: 12 residues. Deletions cut 5 bases from V and 9 bases from J, with 13 bases between. CDR3 nucleotides: TGTGCCAGCAGCCCAAACAGAAGTCCCCAGTACTTC. It encodes CASSPNRSPQYF.

This chain uses TRBV29-1 with TRBJ2-1; 7 nucleotides match TRBD2. Germline V gives CDR1 SQVTM, CDR2 ANQGSEA. V was pared by 3 bases and J by 7 bases, with 6 bases of the junction left unmatched. The CDR3 consists of 13 residues. The chain's CDR3 is CSVDWDYKNEQFF. For the CDR3, the DNA is TGCAGCGTTGATTGGGACTATAAAAATGAGCAGTTCTTC.

The chain employs TRBV5-6 and TRBJ2-7; D ambiguous. Germline loops: CDR1 SGHDT, CDR2 YYEEEE. Trimming removed 4 bases at V and 7 bases at J, with 21 bases between. CDR3 size: 15 residues. CDR3 sequence: CASSPRLISYGEQYF. CDR3 DNA sequence: TGTGCCAGCAGCCCACGACTTATCTCCTACGGGGAGCAGTACTTC.

The rearrangement uses TRBV25-1 and TRBJ2-4; D gene uncertain. V lost 4 bases and J 1 base, leaving 5 bases between the germline ends. This CDR3 spans 13 amino acids. Germline loops: CDR1 MGHDK, CDR2 SYGVNS. The CDR3 spells CASSAPAKNIQYF. In DNA form, the CDR3 reads TGTGCCAGCAGTGCCCCTGCCAAAAACATTCAGTACTTC. The full variable domain, in which reference TRBV25-1 and TRBJ2-4 provide the parts outside the CDR3, is EADIYQTPRYLVIGTGKKITLECSQTMGHDKMYWYQQDPGMELHLIHYSYGVNSTEKGDLSSESTVSRIRTEHFPLTLESARPSHTSQYLCASSAPAKNIQYFGAGTRLSVL.

The chain couples TRBV3-1 to TRBJ2-7, with D hard to call. The ends were cut back, 1 base at V and 6 bases at J, with 4 bases in the middle. The CDR3 has 11 amino acids. In germline, CDR1 is LGHDT, CDR2 YNNKEL (reference sequence). The CDR3 protein is CASSQVFEQYF. CDR3 DNA: TGTGCCAGCAGCCAAGTATTCGAGCAGTACTTC.

This clonotype showed up just a few times. The V gene is TRBV29-1, the J gene TRBJ2-3; D may be TRBD1 (5 bases). Germline V gene data show CDR1 as SQVTM and CDR2 as ANQGSEA. The CDR3 totals 13 residues. Trimming took off 4 bases at V and 2 bases at J, with 10 bases between the two ends. The CDR3, as DNA: TGCAGCGTTGTAAAGGGGAACACAGATACGCAGTATTTT. The encoded protein is CSVVKGNTDTQYF.

This clonotype has only a few counts. This chain connects TRBV7-3 to TRBJ2-3, with TRBD2 matching 10 bases. CDR3 length equals 15 residues. CDR1 is SGHTA, CDR2 FQGTGA, per germline. V was pared by 0 bases and J by 4 bases, with 1 base of the junction left unmatched. Written as DNA, the CDR3 is TGTGCCAGCAGCTTAACGGGGACTAGCGCAGATACGCAGTATTTT. It translates to CASSLTGTSADTQYF. Full variable domain (outside the CDR3, taken from reference TRBV7-3 and TRBJ2-3): GAGVSQTPSNKVTEKGKYVELRCDPISGHTALYWYRQSLGQGPEFLIYFQGTGAADDSGLPNDRFFAVRPEGSVSTLKIQRTERGDSAVYLCASSLTGTSADTQYFGPGTRLTVL.

The CDR3 loop reads CASSYGMDYEQYF. Written as DNA, the CDR3 is TGTGCCAGCAGCTATGGGATGGACTACGAGCAGTACTTC. The chain couples TRBV5-6 to TRBJ2-7, with unresolved D. CDR3 length: 13 amino acids. V lost 3 bases and J 3 bases, leaving 10 bases between the germline ends. CDR1 and CDR2 from the germline V gene are SGHDT and YYEEEE.

This clonotype was counted ten times or more. CDR3 sequence: CASSSWDNEQFF. The DNA of the CDR3 is TGTGCCAGCAGTTCGTGGGACAATGAGCAGTTCTTC. The chain uses TRBV12-3 or TRBV12-4 and TRBJ2-1; D unresolved. There are 12 residues in the CDR3. V was pared by 4 bases and J by 5 bases, with 6 bases between.

This clonotype was detected only a few times. This chain uses TRBV6-2 or TRBV6-3 with TRBJ2-1, with a weak D call TRBD2 (6 bases). V lost 5 bases and J 8 bases, leaving 16 bases between the germline ends. The CDR3 covers 14 residues. Germline CDR1 is MNHEY and CDR2 is SVGEGT. The CDR3 loop reads CASSTAGWVDEQFF. The CDR3 DNA reads as TGTGCCAGCAGTACGGCGGGGTGGGTCGATGAGCAGTTCTTC.

The V and J genes are TRBV5-6 and TRBJ2-3; TRBD1 might be the D (6 bases). V lost 4 bases and J lost 5, with 8 bases in between. Germline lookup yields CDR1 SGHDT and CDR2 YYEEEE. There are 12 residues in the CDR3. DNA for the CDR3: TGTGCCAGCAGCCAGGGGAAAGATACGCAGTATTTT. It codes for CASSQGKDTQYF.

This clonotype came up a few times. CDR3 protein: CSARSPSGTANEQFF. In DNA, the CDR3 is TGCAGTGCTAGATCCCCTAGCGGCACTGCGAATGAGCAGTTCTTC. This chain connects TRBV20-1 to TRBJ2-1, with 7 bases lining up with TRBD2. CDR3 length equals 15 residues. V shed 2 bases and J 7 bases; nucleotides not matched to a gene: 11. In germline, CDR1 is DFQATT, CDR2 SNEGSKA (reference sequence).